Listed below are T cell receptor beta chains from one sample, sequenced in a study of blood T cells in healthy people across ages. Each CDR3 protein is one row after TCRdb ran MiXCR on the 5' RACE reads. The table has about a million distinct CDR3 sequences, around two fifths seen once. Material for sequencing was blood. Receptors originate from a man aged 18 to 35 in good health. Each CDR3 is given without its conserved first and last residue.

V gene	J gene	CDR3 protein
TRBV20-1	TRBJ2-3	SVRQGTDTQY
TRBV4-2	TRBJ1-2	ASSQTRGAEAYYGYT
TRBV29-1	TRBJ1-2	SVELGAYGYT
TRBV10-3	TRBJ2-1	AINRASGGYNEQL
TRBV6-2/TRBV6-3	TRBJ1-5	ASSYSPPRSNQPQH
TRBV12-5	TRBJ1-1	ASGNLNTEAF
TRBV20-1	TRBJ1-2	SARRGGHDGYT
TRBV5-1	TRBJ2-2	ASSLEDRTNAGELF
TRBV24-1	TRBJ1-1	ATSDPQGREAF
TRBV20-1	TRBJ2-5	SAQAGTGETQY
TRBV20-1	TRBJ2-3	SARDGRKRSDTQY
TRBV29-1	TRBJ2-1	SARADSYNEQF
TRBV5-1	TRBJ2-3	ASSLRLAGADTQY
TRBV29-1	TRBJ2-1	SVEEGTVQLYNEQF
TRBV6-6	TRBJ1-5	ASSDRDRVQPQH
TRBV20-1	TRBJ1-2	SAGSGREYGYT
TRBV6-2/TRBV6-3	TRBJ2-1	ASSPPQQFYNEQF
TRBV5-1	TRBJ1-1	ASTPRTASDTEAF
TRBV12-3/TRBV12-4	TRBJ2-3	ASRGSHNPVSTDSQY
TRBV6-2/TRBV6-3	TRBJ2-1	ASSYSGREYEQF
TRBV21-1	TRBJ1-2	ASSKSIFRTAKKNYGYT
TRBV7-2	TRBJ2-4	ASSLNDRVGEQY
TRBV25-1	TRBJ1-4	ASSATALVGEKLF
TRBV29-1	TRBJ1-2	SVQGGGYT
TRBV20-1	TRBJ2-3	SAGPQRSSRAIDTQY
TRBV12-3/TRBV12-4	TRBJ1-2	ASSRRDRGFYGYT
TRBV2	TRBJ1-1	ASSEDPGANTEAF
TRBV20-1	TRBJ2-7	SARDLTGRSYEQY
TRBV20-1	TRBJ2-5	SASDVAGGGETQY
TRBV9	TRBJ2-4	ASSVAIGGSPENIQY
TRBV4-1	TRBJ2-7	ANSQVKGLYEQY
TRBV4-3	TRBJ1-5	ASSQDWQGFNQPQH
TRBV20-1	TRBJ1-2	SAAVEGANYGYT
TRBV4-2	TRBJ2-2	ATHLNTGELF
TRBV7-2	TRBJ2-5	ASSSEGQLHNEQY
TRBV20-1	TRBJ2-1	SAREPFYNEQF
TRBV2	TRBJ2-1	ASSEQGLAPETQF
TRBV27	TRBJ2-1	ASSRGTVEQF
TRBV25-1	TRBJ2-6	ASSERGPGANVLT
TRBV10-3	TRBJ2-7	AVRSELASETQY
TRBV4-1	TRBJ1-2	ASSKRDAYGYT
TRBV11-2	TRBJ2-1	ASSLDDRGVSSYNEQF
TRBV20-1	TRBJ2-3	SARDWTRSVSDTQY
TRBV12-3/TRBV12-4	TRBJ2-7	ANSLGGPSYNEQY